This T cell receptor beta chain was obtained from a study of cytomegalovirus exposure and HLA in healthy donors. The donors were in the roughly 120-subject validation cohort; that cohort was separate from the approximately 700-subject first cohort. The study, taken as a whole, reports: Reportedly, diagnosis of cytomegalovirus status by the classifier showed high specificity and sensitivity. Cytomegalovirus-associated TCR beta chains were listed, numbering 150 to 200. Some public TCRs appeared in many individuals, while most sequences were rare.

Sequenced by immunoSEQ multiplex PCR; TCRdb stores in-frame clones only, minus some. The table has some 90,000 clones, roughly nine tenths seen once. Germline loops: CDR1 MRHNA, CDR2 SNTAGT. CDR3 size: 13 residues. The V and J ends lost 7 bases and 3 bases respectively, with 9 bases between them. To note about this clone: Its antigen is undetermined.

V is TRBV6-4 and J is TRBJ2-2; D is perhaps TRBD1 (5 bases). The origin of this receptor is a man in his late teens or twenties in good health and CMV-seropositive. Sequenced input: PBMCs. The CDR3 sequence is CASKDTYTGELFF. The DNA for the CDR3 is TGTGCCAGCAAGGACACCTACACCGGGGAGCTGTTTTTT.